Sequencing of this T cell receptor (beta chain) was carried out in a study of blood T cell repertoires in COVID-19. Study context: Samples representing acute and convalescent COVID-19 were sourced from the United States, Italy and Spain. Sample material is recorded as cDNA or gDNA derived from T cells, B-cell-depleted T cells, or PBMCs.

In the original analysis: Using reference gene primer amplification, nucleated cell counts were estimated. The method was immunoSEQ multiplex PCR; TCRdb's version includes in-frame clones alone and lacks a portion of them. V, J and clone size are taken as reported in that table, and D and trimming were inferred from the DNA itself. The table includes 190,000 or so clones, approximately 90% detected once. CDR3 length: 15 residues. CDR1 SEHNR and CDR2 FQNEAQ come from the germline V gene (reference sequence). Trimming stripped 4 bases from V and 2 bases from J, with 14 bases between. The sequence derives from a man in his fifties or sixties who had recovered from COVID-19. The sequenced sample consisted of peripheral blood. The rearrangement joins TRBV7-9 to TRBJ1-1, with D perhaps TRBD1 (5 bases). In DNA form, the CDR3 reads TGTGCCAGCAGCTGGTCCTCCGGGGGTAACACTGAAGCTTTCTTT. Its protein is CASSWSSGGNTEAFF.